This is a list of T cell receptor beta chains from one sample in a study of blood T cell repertoires in COVID-19. Only in-frame clones appear in the TCRdb table, and some are missing; sequencing was by immunoSEQ multiplex PCR. The table shows roughly 130,000 clones, with about 86% occurring only once. Sequences were obtained from PBMCs or T cells enriched from blood (not recorded which). The source is a man aged 50 to 59 who had recovered from COVID-19. CDR3s include the opening cysteine and the closing phenylalanine or tryptophan. The D gene is left open where the match is weak. Some rows mark clone size as missing; the rest say once, few, many or name a class of expanded clone.

few	.	TRBV5-1	TRBJ1-1	CASSLLGLIGTEAFF	TGCGCCAGCAGCTTGCTAGGCCTCATTGGCACTGAAGCTTTCTTT
.	TRBD2	TRBV7-3	TRBJ2-2	CASRSQRGAVTGELFF	TGCGCCAGCAGATCACAGCGGGGGGCGGTCACCGGGGAGCTGTTTTTT
.	.	TRBV5-1	TRBJ1-6	CASSFDSPNSPLHF	TGCGCCAGCAGCTTTGACAGTCCTAATTCACCCCTCCACTTT
.	TRBD1	TRBV5-1	TRBJ1-4	CASSLGTGKTEKLFF	TGCGCCAGCAGCCTCGGGACAGGGAAGACTGAAAAACTGTTTTTT
.	.	TRBV10-3	TRBJ1-5	CAISVNFGNQPQHF	TGTGCCATCAGTGTAAATTTCGGCAATCAGCCCCAGCATTTT
.	TRBD1	TRBV7-9	TRBJ1-5	CASSHDRGRFRNQPQHF	TGTGCCAGCAGTCATGACAGGGGGCGTTTTCGCAATCAGCCCCAGCATTTT
.	.	TRBV30	TRBJ1-1	CAWSVSLNTEAFF	TGTGCCTGGAGTGTGAGTTTGAACACTGAAGCTTTCTTT
once	.	TRBV30	TRBJ2-1	CAWSGPFAGSSYNEQFF	TGTGCCTGGAGTGGACCTTTTGCGGGAAGCTCCTACAATGAGCAGTTCTTC
.	TRBD2	TRBV6-5	TRBJ2-1	CASGEGVYNEQFF	TGTGCCAGCGGGGAGGGCGTCTACAATGAGCAGTTCTTC
.	.	TRBV29-1	TRBJ2-3	CSLRDFTDTQYF	TGCAGCCTAAGGGACTTCACAGATACGCAGTATTTT
.	TRBD2	TRBV11-2	TRBJ2-1	CASSLASGGRNEQFF	TGTGCCAGCAGCTTAGCCAGCGGGGGGCGCAATGAGCAGTTCTTC
once	.	TRBV4-3	TRBJ1-5	CASSQDTQDRQPQHF	TGCGCCAGCAGCCAAGATACCCAGGATCGGCAGCCCCAGCATTTT
.	.	TRBV7-8	TRBJ2-5	CASSLVTAQETQYF	TGTGCCAGCAGCTTAGTTACTGCCCAAGAGACCCAGTACTTC
.	TRBD1	TRBV3-1/TRBV3-2	TRBJ1-2	CASNTGDYGYTF	TGTGCCAGCAACACAGGGGACTATGGCTACACCTTC
.	TRBD2	TRBV7-3	TRBJ2-1	CASSVLAGVGNEQFF	TGTGCCAGCAGCGTACTAGCGGGGGTAGGCAATGAGCAGTTCTTC
.	.	TRBV5-1	TRBJ2-3	CASSLAVAPGADTQYF	TGCGCCAGCAGCTTGGCAGTGGCCCCCGGGGCAGATACGCAGTATTTT
.	TRBD1	TRBV9	TRBJ2-7	CASSARDRGYEQYF	TGTGCCAGCAGCGCCCGGGACAGGGGGTACGAGCAGTACTTC
.	.	TRBV2	TRBJ2-7	CASSGTGIYEQYF	TGTGCCAGCAGTGGTACAGGGATCTACGAGCAGTACTTC
.	.	TRBV7-9	TRBJ1-5	CASSQGYQPQHF	TGTGCCAGCAGCCAGGGTTATCAGCCCCAGCATTTT
.	.	TRBV30	TRBJ1-5	CAWSGGSGNQPQHF	TGTGCCTGGAGTGGAGGGTCCGGCAATCAGCCCCAGCATTTT
few	TRBD1	TRBV2	TRBJ1-6	CASTPGGAGYSPLHF	TGTGCCAGCACTCCAGGGGGCGCAGGGTATTCACCCCTCCACTTT
.	.	TRBV12-3/TRBV12-4	TRBJ1-1	CASSFSNTEAFF	TGTGCCAGCAGTTTCTCTAACACTGAAGCTTTCTTT
.	.	TRBV25-1	TRBJ1-2	CASSEPETGVYGYTF	TGTGCCAGCAGTGAGCCCGAGACAGGTGTCTATGGCTACACCTTC
once	.	TRBV27	TRBJ1-5	CASSFQGHQPQHF	TGTGCCAGCAGTTTTCAGGGGCATCAGCCCCAGCATTTT
.	TRBD2	TRBV9	TRBJ2-1	CASSVGAGGPSNEQFF	TGTGCCAGCAGCGTAGGTGCGGGGGGGCCTTCCAATGAGCAGTTCTTC
.	.	TRBV3-1/TRBV3-2	TRBJ2-7	CASSARWEYYEQYF	TGTGCCAGCAGCGCTCGATGGGAGTACTACGAGCAGTACTTC
.	TRBD2	TRBV11-2	TRBJ2-5	CASSLGTSGGRGETQYF	TGTGCCAGCAGCCTTGGGACTAGCGGGGGAAGGGGAGAGACCCAGTACTTC
.	TRBD1	TRBV7-3	TRBJ2-2	CASSLSPGGTTGELFF	TGTGCCAGCAGCTTAAGTCCAGGGGGCACCACCGGGGAGCTGTTTTTT
.	.	TRBV11-1	TRBJ2-1	CASSYRGNEQFF	TGTGCCAGCAGCTATCGGGGTAATGAGCAGTTCTTC
.	.	TRBV6-5	TRBJ1-5	CASRGAVNQPQHF	TGTGCCAGCAGGGGGGCAGTCAATCAGCCCCAGCATTTT
.	TRBD2	TRBV7-3	TRBJ2-3	CASSRTSGGGTDTQYF	TGTGCCAGCAGCCGGACTAGCGGGGGTGGTACAGATACGCAGTATTTT
.	TRBD2	TRBV9	TRBJ2-1	CAIVAGGPGSYNEQFF	TGTGCCATAGTAGCGGGGGGGCCCGGTTCCTACAATGAGCAGTTCTTC
.	TRBD2	TRBV6-5	TRBJ2-5	CASSYFTSGEETQYF	TGTGCCAGCAGTTACTTTACTAGCGGGGAAGAGACCCAGTACTTC